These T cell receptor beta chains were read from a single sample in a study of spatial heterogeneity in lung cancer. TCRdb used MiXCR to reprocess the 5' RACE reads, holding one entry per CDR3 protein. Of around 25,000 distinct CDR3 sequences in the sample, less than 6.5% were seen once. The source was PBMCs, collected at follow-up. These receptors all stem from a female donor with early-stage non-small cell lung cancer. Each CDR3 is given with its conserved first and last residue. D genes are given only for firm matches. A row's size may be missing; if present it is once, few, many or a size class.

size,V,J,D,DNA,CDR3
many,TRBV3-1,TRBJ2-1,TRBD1,TGTGCCAGCAGCCCTACCGGTCGGGCAGGGGGAAATCCCAGGATCTTC,CASSPTGRAGGNPRIF
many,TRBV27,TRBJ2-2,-,TGTGCCAGCAGTCCGCAACAGGGACCAACCGGGGAGCTGTTTTTT,CASSPQQGPTGELFF
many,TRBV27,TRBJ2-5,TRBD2,TGTGCCAGCCGCGCTAGCGGGGGGGCAGGGGAGACCCAGTACTTC,CASRASGGAGETQYF
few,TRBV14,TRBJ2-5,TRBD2,TGTGCCAGCAGCCAAGGTCTGCGGGAGGGACAAGAGACCCAGTACTTC,CASSQGLREGQETQYF
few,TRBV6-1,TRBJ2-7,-,TGTGCCAGCAGTGCGGAAATTATCTCCTACGAGCAGTACTTC,CASSAEIISYEQYF
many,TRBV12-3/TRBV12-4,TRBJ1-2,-,TGTGCCAGCAGTTTAAACGTCGGTAACTATGGCTACACCTTC,CASSLNVGNYGYTF
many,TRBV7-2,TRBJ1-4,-,TGTGCCAGCAGCCACCCGGGGGGACGTGGAAAACTGTTTTTT,CASSHPGGRGKLFF
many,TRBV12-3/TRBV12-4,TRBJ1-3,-,TGTGCCAGCAGCTCCGGACGGGTTCTCAAGGGAAACACCATATATTTT,CASSSGRVLKGNTIYF
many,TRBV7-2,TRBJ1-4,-,TGTGCCAGCAGCCAGGCCCCGAGGACTAATGAAAAACTGTTTTTT,CASSQAPRTNEKLFF
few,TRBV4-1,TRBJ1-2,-,TGCGCCAGCAGCCCGGGACCCTTAGCTAACTATGGCTACACCTTC,CASSPGPLANYGYTF
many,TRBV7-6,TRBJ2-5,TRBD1,TGTGCCAGCGAGCTAGGACAGGGGGGCCAAGAGACCCAGTACTTC,CASELGQGGQETQYF
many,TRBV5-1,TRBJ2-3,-,TGCGCCAGCAGCTTGGATGGCCTGAGGGCAGATACGCAGTATTTT,CASSLDGLRADTQYF
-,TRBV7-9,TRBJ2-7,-,TGTGCCAGCAGCTTACTGGAGGGGACGAAGGCCTACGAGCAGTACTTC,CASSLLEGTKAYEQYF
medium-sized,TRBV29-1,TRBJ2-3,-,TGCAGCGTCCTCAGGGGGGAGACAGATACGCAGTATTTT,CSVLRGETDTQYF
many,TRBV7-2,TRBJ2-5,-,TGTGCCAGCAGCCCTAGCCGGGAGACCCAGTACTTC,CASSPSRETQYF
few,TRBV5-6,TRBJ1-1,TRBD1,TGTGCCAGCAGCTTCCGGTTCGGACAGGGGCGCTTCTTT,CASSFRFGQGRFF
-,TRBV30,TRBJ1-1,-,TGTGCCTGGAGTGTTATGTCAACCGGCACTGAAGCTTTCTTT,CAWSVMSTGTEAFF
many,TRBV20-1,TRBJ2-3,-,TGCAGTGCCATCCTACCCCCCCTCGATACGCAGTATTTT,CSAILPPLDTQYF
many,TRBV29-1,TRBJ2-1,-,TGCAGCGTTGATTGGGACTACAATGAGCAGTTCTTC,CSVDWDYNEQFF
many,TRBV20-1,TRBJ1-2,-,TGCAGTGCTGGGGGGACTAGCGGGCAGGCGAACTATGGCTACACCTTC,CSAGGTSGQANYGYTF
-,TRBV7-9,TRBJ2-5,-,TGTGCCAGCAGCTTATACGGGGCGGAGACCCAGTACTTC,CASSLYGAETQYF
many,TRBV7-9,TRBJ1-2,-,TGTGCCAGCAGCTTTTCCGGGCTGAACTATGGCTACACCTTC,CASSFSGLNYGYTF
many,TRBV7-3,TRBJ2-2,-,TGTGCCAGCAGCTTAACTAGAAGTCAGAACACCGGGGAGCTGTTTTTT,CASSLTRSQNTGELFF
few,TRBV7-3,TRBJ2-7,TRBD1,TGTGCCAGGAACAGGGGGCAATACGAGCAGTACTTC,CARNRGQYEQYF
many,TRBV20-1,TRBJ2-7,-,TGCAGTGCCCTGTTGACTAGCTACGAGCAGTACTTC,CSALLTSYEQYF
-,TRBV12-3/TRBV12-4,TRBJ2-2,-,TGTGCCAGCAGTTTTAACCTCGGGGAGCTGTTTTTT,CASSFNLGELFF
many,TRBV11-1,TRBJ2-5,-,TGTGCCAGCAGCGTACAGGGAGAGACCCAGTACTTC,CASSVQGETQYF
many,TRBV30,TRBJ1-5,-,TGTGCCTGGAGTGTAAGTAGGTCACTCAATCAGCCCCAGCATTTT,CAWSVSRSLNQPQHF
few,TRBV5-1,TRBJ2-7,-,TGCGCCAGCAGCCCCCGCGCGGGGACCACCCCGGGAGAGCAGTACTTC,CASSPRAGTTPGEQYF
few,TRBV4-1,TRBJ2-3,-,TGCGCCAGCAGCGAACCGGGACGGGGGACAGATACGCAGTATTTT,CASSEPGRGTDTQYF
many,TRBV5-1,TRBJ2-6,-,TGCGCCAGCAGCTTGAGCCTCAGCTCTGGGGCCAACGTCCTGACTTTC,CASSLSLSSGANVLTF
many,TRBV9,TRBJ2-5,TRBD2,TGTGCCAGCGGGACTAGCGGGGCCCATCAGGAGACCCAGTACTTC,CASGTSGAHQETQYF
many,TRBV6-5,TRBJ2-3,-,TGTGCCAGCAGTTCCGGGGGAGAAAATACGCAGTATTTT,CASSSGGENTQYF
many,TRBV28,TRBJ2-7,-,TGTGCCAGCAGTTTCAGATCCCCCGTTACAGGGAAATCCTACGAGCAGTACTTC,CASSFRSPVTGKSYEQYF
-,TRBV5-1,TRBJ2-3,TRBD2,TGCGCCAGCAGCCCCAAGGTTAGCGGGGGGTTCACAGATACGCAGTATTTT,CASSPKVSGGFTDTQYF
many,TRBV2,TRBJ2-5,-,TGTGCCAGCGGGGGGACCCAGTACTTC,CASGGTQYF
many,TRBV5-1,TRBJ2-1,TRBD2,TGCGCCAGCAGTACCGGGACTAGCGGGAGTGGGGATGAGCAGTTCTTC,CASSTGTSGSGDEQFF
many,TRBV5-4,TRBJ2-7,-,TGTGCCAGCAGCTTCCACTTGGGGTCCTCCTCCTACGAGCAGTACTTC,CASSFHLGSSSYEQYF
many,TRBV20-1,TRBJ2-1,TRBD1,TGCAGTGCTGGGGGACAGGAATTTTACGGTGAGCAGTTCTTC,CSAGGQEFYGEQFF
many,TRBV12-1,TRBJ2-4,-,TGTGCCAGCAGCCCGGGACTAGCGGGCGGGCACTTCGAATCAGGCATTCAGTACTTC,CASSPGLAGGHFESGIQYF
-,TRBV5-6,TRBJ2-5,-,TGTGCCAGCAGCGGACTGGGACAACCTACCCCAAGAGAGACCCAGTACTTC,CASSGLGQPTPRETQYF
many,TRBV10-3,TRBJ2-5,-,TGTGCCATCAGTGAGCCGCAAGAGACCCAGTACTTC,CAISEPQETQYF
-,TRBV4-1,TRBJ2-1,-,TGCGCCAGCAGCCAAGATAAAAACAATGAGCAGTTCTTC,CASSQDKNNEQFF
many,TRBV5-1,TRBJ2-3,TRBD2,TGCGCCAGCAGCTTCGGGGGGGCGTACGATACGCAGTATTTT,CASSFGGAYDTQYF
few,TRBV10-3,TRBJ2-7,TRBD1,TGTGCCATCAGTGAGTCAGGACAGGACTACGAGCAGTACTTC,CAISESGQDYEQYF
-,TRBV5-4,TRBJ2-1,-,TGTGCCAGCAGCAGTCAGGGGGGCTCCTACAATGAGCAGTTCTTC,CASSSQGGSYNEQFF
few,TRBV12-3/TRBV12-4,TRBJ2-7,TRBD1,TGTGCCAGCAGTTCAAACCCGGGACAGGGGTTTTACGAGCAGTACTTC,CASSSNPGQGFYEQYF
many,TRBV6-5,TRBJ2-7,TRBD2,TGTGCCAGCAGTAACCCCGGGACTACCTCCTACGAGCAGTACTTC,CASSNPGTTSYEQYF
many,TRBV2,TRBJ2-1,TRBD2,TGTGCCAGCAGTTTGACTAGCGGGATTCCCCCGCCCTTC,CASSLTSGIPPPF
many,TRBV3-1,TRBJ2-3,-,TGTGCCAGCAGCCAAGAGGTAGTACAGGATACGCAGTATTTT,CASSQEVVQDTQYF
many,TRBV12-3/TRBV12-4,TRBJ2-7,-,TGTGCCAGCAGTTTAGGGGCCTTGGTGAACGAGCAGTACTTC,CASSLGALVNEQYF
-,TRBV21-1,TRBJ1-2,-,TGTGCCAGCAGGGGGCGAAACTATGGCTACACCTTC,CASRGRNYGYTF